This T cell receptor (beta chain) was sequenced during a study of blood T cells in healthy people across ages. Overall study results and limits: There were more naive CD4+ cells and higher diversity in long-lived donors than in aged donors.

A note on this clonotype: Its target is unknown.

The sample, approximately 10 milliliters of peripheral blood, was drawn from each donor. The use of a sample-barcoded 5' primer and a J-beta primer mix characterized a second PCR of 7 to 11 cycles. The yield of each sample was at least 2.5 million CDR3-containing paired-end reads. In TCRdb, the 5' RACE reads were re-called with MiXCR into one record per CDR3 protein. The data contain 650,000 to 900,000 distinct CDR3 sequences, around 68% of them singletons. The CDR3 sequence is 13 residues long. Trimming cost V 3 bases and J 6 bases, with 12 bases left between them. Germline V gene sequence: CDR1 DFQATT, CDR2 SNEGSKA (reference sequence).

The sample taken for sequencing was blood. This TCR was recovered from a man aged 25 to 40 in good health. This chain uses TRBV20-1 with TRBJ1-5; tentative D call: TRBD1 (6 bases). The DNA of the CDR3 is TGCAGTGCTAGGAACAGGGCGATTCAGCCCCAGCATTTT. This sequence encodes CSARNRAIQPQHF.